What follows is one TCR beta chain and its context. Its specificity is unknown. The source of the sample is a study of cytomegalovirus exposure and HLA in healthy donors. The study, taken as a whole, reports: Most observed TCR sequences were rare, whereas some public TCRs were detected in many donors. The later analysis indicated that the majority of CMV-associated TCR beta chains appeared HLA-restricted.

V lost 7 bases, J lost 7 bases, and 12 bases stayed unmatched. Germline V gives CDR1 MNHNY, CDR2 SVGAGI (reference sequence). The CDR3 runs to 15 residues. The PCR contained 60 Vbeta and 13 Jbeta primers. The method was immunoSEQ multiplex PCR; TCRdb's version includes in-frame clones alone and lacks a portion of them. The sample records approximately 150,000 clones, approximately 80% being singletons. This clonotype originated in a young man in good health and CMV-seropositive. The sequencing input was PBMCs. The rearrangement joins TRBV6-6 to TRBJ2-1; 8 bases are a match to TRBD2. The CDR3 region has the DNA TGTGCCAGCAATGAACCCGGGACTAGGGGAAATGAGCAGTTCTTC. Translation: CASNEPGTRGNEQFF.